This T cell receptor beta chain came from a study of blood T cell repertoires in COVID-19. Study background: T cells, B-cell-depleted T cells, or PBMCs supplied cDNA or gDNA.

Libraries were prepared by immunoSEQ multiplex PCR; TCRdb keeps only in-frame clonotypes and omits some of them. This sample yields roughly 200,000 clones, of which approximately 81% are seen a single time; about 20% belongs to the top ten. CDR3 length equals 17 residues. Germline-derived CDR1 and CDR2 are MNHNY and SVGAGI (reference sequence). After removal of 7 bases from V and 5 bases from J, the junction contained 16 bases not matched to a gene. The sample taken for sequencing was peripheral blood. The sequence derives from a person between 65 and 80 years old with COVID-19, enrolled during active disease. The V and J genes are TRBV6-6 and TRBJ1-5, with 8 positions matching TRBD1. CDR3: CASNRGWQGAEYQPQHF. In nucleotides, the CDR3 is TGTGCCAGCAATCGCGGTTGGCAGGGGGCTGAGTATCAGCCCCAGCATTTT.